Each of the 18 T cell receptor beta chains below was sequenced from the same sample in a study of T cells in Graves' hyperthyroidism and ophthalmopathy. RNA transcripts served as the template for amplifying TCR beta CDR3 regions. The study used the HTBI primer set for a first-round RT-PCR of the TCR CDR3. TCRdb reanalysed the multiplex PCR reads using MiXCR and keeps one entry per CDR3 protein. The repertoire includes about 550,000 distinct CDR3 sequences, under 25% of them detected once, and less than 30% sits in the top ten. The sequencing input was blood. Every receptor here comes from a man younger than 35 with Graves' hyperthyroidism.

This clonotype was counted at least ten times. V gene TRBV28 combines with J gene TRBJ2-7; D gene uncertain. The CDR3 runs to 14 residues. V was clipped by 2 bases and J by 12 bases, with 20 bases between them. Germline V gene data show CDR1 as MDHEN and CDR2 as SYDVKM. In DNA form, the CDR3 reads TGTGCCAGCAGTTTAACCCCCCAGGCTACGAGCATGTACTTC. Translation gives CASSLTPQATSMYF.

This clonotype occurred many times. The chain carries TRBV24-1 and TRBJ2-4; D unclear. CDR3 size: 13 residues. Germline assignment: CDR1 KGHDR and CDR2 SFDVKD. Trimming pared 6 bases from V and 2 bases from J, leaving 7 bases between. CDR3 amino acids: CATSPTTKNIQYF. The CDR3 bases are TGTGCCACCAGTCCTACAACCAAAAACATTCAGTACTTC.

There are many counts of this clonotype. The CDR3 region has the DNA TGTGCCAGCAGTGGGGGACAGGGGCTGGATGGCTACACCTTC. This encodes CASSGGQGLDGYTF. The gene calls are TRBV27 and TRBJ1-2; TRBD1 matches at 10 bases. CDR1 MNHEY and CDR2 SMNVEV come from the germline V gene (reference sequence). The CDR3 contains 14 residues. V gave up 5 bases and J gave up 6 bases; unmatched junction bases: 6.

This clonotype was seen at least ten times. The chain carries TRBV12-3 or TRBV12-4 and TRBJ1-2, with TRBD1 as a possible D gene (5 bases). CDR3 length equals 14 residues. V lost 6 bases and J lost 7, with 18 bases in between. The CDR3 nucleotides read TGTGCCAGCAGGTCCGGGACCACCGGGGGTGGCTACACCTTC. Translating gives CASRSGTTGGGYTF.

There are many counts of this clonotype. CDR3 residues: CASSASGGPGDEQYF. In DNA, the CDR3 is TGTGCCAGCAGCGCCAGCGGGGGCCCCGGGGACGAGCAGTACTTC. The chain recombines TRBV9 with TRBJ2-7, with 8 nucleotides matching TRBD2. Germline V lookup: CDR1 SGDLS, CDR2 YYNGEE. The CDR3 totals 15 residues. The trim removed 3 bases at V and 5 bases at J, leaving 10 bases unmatched. Using reference TRBV9 and TRBJ2-7 for the parts outside the CDR3, the full variable domain is DSGVTQTPKHLITATGQRVTLRCSPRSGDLSVYWYQQSLDQGLQFLIQYYNGEERAKGNILERFSAQQFPDLHSELNLSSLELGDSALYFCASSASGGPGDEQYFGPGTRLTVT.

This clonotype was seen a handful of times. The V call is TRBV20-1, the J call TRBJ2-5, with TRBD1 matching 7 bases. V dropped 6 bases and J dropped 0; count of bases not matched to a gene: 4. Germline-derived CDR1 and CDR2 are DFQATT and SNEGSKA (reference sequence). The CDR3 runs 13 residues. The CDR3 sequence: CSALDRYQETQYF. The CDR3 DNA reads TGCAGTGCGTTGGACAGGTACCAAGAGACCCAGTACTTC.

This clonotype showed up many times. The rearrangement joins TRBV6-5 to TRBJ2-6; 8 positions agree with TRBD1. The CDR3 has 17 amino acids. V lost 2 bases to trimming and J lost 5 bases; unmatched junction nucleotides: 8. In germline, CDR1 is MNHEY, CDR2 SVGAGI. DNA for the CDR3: TGTGCCAGCAGTTACGGTCAGGGGGCCAATCGGGCCAACGTCCTGACTTTC. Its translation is CASSYGQGANRANVLTF.

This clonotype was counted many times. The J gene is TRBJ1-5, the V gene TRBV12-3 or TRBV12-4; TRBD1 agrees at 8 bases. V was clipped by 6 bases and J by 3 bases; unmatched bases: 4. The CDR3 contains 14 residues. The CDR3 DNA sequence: TGTGCCAGCAGCCAGGGACAGGTCAATCAGCCCCAGCATTTT. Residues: CASSQGQVNQPQHF.

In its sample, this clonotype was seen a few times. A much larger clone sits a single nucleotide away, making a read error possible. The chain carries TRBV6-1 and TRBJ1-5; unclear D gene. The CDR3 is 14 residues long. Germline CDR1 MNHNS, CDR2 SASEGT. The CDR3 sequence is CVSEGGKSNQPQHF. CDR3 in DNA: TGTGTCAGCGAAGGAGGGAAAAGCAATCAGCCCCAGCATTTT.

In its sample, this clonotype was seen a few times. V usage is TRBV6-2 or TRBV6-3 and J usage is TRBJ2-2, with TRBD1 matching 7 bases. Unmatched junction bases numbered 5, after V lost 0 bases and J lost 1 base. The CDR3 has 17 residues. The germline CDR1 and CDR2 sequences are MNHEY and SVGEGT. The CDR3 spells CASSYSPWTGNTGELFF. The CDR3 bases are TGTGCCAGCAGTTACTCCCCATGGACAGGGAACACCGGGGAGCTGTTTTTT.

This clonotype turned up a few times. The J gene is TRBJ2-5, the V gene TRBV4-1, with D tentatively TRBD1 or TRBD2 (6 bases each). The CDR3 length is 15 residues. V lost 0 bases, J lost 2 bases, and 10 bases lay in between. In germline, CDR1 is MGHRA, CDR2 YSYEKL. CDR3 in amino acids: CASSQDWGAQETQYF. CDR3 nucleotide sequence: TGCGCCAGCAGCCAAGATTGGGGGGCACAAGAGACCCAGTACTTC.

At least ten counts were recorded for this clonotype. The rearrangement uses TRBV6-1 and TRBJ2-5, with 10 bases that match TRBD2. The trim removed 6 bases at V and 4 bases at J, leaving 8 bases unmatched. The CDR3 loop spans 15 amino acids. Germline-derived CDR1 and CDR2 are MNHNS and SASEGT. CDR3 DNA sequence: TGTGCCAGCAGATCAAAGCGGGGGGGCCCAGAGACCCAGTACTTC. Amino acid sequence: CASRSKRGGPETQYF.

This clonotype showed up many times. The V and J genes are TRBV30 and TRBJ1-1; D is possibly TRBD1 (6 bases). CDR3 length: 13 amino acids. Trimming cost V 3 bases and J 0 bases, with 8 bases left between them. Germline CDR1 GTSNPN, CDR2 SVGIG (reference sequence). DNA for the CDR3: TGTGCCTGGAGAGGACAGCTGAACACTGAAGCTTTCTTT. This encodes CAWRGQLNTEAFF.

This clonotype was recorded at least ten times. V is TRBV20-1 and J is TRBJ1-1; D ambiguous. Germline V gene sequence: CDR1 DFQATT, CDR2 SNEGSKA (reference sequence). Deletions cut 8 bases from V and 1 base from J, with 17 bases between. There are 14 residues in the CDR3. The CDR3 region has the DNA TGCAGTTCTTCGAGATACAACGGGAACACTGAAGCTTTCTTT. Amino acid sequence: CSSSRYNGNTEAFF.

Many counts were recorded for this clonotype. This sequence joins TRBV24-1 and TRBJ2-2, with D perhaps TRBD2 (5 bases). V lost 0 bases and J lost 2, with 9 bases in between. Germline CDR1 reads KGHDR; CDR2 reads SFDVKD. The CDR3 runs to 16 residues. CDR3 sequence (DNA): TGTGCCACCAGTGATTTGAGAGGGATAAACACCGGGGAGCTGTTTTTT. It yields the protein CATSDLRGINTGELFF.

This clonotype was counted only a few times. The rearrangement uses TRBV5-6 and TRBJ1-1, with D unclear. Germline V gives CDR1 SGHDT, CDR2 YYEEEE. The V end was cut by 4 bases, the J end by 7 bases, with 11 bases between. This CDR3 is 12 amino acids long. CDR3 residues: CASSTGPYEAFF. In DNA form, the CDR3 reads TGTGCCAGCAGCACGGGCCCCTATGAAGCTTTCTTT.

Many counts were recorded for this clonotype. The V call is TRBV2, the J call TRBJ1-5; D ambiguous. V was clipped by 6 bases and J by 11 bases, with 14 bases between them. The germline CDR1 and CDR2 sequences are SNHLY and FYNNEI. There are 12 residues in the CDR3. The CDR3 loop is CASRVEGRSQHF. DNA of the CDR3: TGTGCCAGCAGGGTAGAGGGCAGATCCCAGCATTTT.

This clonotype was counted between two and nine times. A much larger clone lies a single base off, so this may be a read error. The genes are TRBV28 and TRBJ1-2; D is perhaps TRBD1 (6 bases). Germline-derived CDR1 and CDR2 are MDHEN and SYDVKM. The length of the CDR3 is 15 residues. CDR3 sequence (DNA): TGTACCAGCAGCCCGCCGGGGGCCTACTTCTATGGCTACACCTTC. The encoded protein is CTSSPPGAYFYGYTF.